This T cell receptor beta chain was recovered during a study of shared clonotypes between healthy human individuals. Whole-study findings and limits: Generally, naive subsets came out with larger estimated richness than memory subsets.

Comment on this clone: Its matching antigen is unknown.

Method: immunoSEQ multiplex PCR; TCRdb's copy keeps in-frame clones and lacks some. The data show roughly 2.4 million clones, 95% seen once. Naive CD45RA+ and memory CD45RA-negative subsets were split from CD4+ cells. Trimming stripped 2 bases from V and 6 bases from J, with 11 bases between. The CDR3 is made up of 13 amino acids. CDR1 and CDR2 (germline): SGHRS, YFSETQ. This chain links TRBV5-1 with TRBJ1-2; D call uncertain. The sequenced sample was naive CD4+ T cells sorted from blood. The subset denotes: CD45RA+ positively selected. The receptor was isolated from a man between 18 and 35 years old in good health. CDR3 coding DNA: TGCGCCAGCAGCTTTAACCAGACTAATGGCTACACCTTC. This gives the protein CASSFNQTNGYTF.